These T cell receptor beta chains were read from a single sample in a study of T cell changes during pregnancy in multiple sclerosis. Measured with immunoSEQ multiplex PCR; TCRdb has only the in-frame clones, and not every one. The table records roughly 71,000 clones, roughly 92% of them present only once. Sequenced material: peripheral blood, taken in the first trimester of pregnancy. Source of these receptors: a female donor in good health, enrolled as a control in a pregnancy study. Both conserved end residues are part of each CDR3. A D gene is named only where the DNA matches it firmly. For some rows the clone size is stated as once, few or many, or as a class when expanded; others skip it.

V,D,J,size,DNA,CDR3
TRBV9,NA,TRBJ2-6,NA,TGTGCCAGCAGCGTACTTTCAGGGTCTGGGGCCAACGTCCTGACTTTC,CASSVLSGSGANVLTF
TRBV6-4,TRBD1,TRBJ1-2,once,TGTGCCAGCAGACCCGGGACAGCGAATGGCTACACCTTC,CASRPGTANGYTF
TRBV6-5,NA,TRBJ2-1,NA,TGTGCCAGCAGTTACGGGTCGGGAAATGAGCAGTTCTTC,CASSYGSGNEQFF
TRBV28,NA,TRBJ2-7,NA,TGTGCCAGCAGCCCTTCAATTGAGTGGGCCCCGTACGAGCAGTACTTC,CASSPSIEWAPYEQYF
TRBV27,NA,TRBJ1-5,NA,TGTGCCAGCAGTTTAGCAGGGGTTGATCAGCCCCAGCATTTT,CASSLAGVDQPQHF
TRBV9,NA,TRBJ1-1,few,TGTGCCAGCAGCGTAGGGAGAGGATTCGTCACTGAAGCTTTCTTT,CASSVGRGFVTEAFF
TRBV5-1,TRBD2,TRBJ2-5,NA,TGCGCCAGCAGCCCGGGACTAGCGGGAGAGCAAGAGACCCAGTACTTC,CASSPGLAGEQETQYF
TRBV29-1,TRBD1,TRBJ2-1,NA,TGCAGCGTTGCCCCGACAGGGGATGAGCAGTTCTTC,CSVAPTGDEQFF
TRBV6-5,TRBD1,TRBJ2-7,NA,TGTGCCAGCAGTCGACAGGGCTACGAGCAGTACTTC,CASSRQGYEQYF
TRBV5-1,TRBD2,TRBJ2-7,NA,TGCGCCAGCAAATTGATAGCGGGAGGATTTTCTTACGAGCAGTACTTC,CASKLIAGGFSYEQYF
TRBV2,NA,TRBJ1-2,once,TGTGCCAGCAGTGAAGTGGAGAGCTATGGCTACACCTTC,CASSEVESYGYTF
TRBV28,NA,TRBJ1-5,NA,TGTGCCAGCAGGGTCCCGACAGTGTCCGGGCAGCCCCAGCATTTT,CASRVPTVSGQPQHF
TRBV28,NA,TRBJ2-7,NA,TGTGCCAGCAAGGAGGAGAACTCCTACGAGCAGTACTTC,CASKEENSYEQYF
TRBV29-1,NA,TRBJ2-5,NA,TGCAGCGTTCGGCCCCGCGGATCCAAAGAGACCCAGTACTTC,CSVRPRGSKETQYF
TRBV15,NA,TRBJ1-2,NA,TGTGCCACCAGCAGACTGACAGGCTATGGCTACACCTTC,CATSRLTGYGYTF
TRBV2,TRBD2,TRBJ2-7,NA,TGTGCCGGCAGTTTTAGCGGGAGAGGGTACGAGCAGTACTTC,CAGSFSGRGYEQYF
TRBV7-9,NA,TRBJ2-2,NA,TGTGCCAGCAGCTTTATTGCGGGGACGAACACCGGGGAGCTGTTTTTT,CASSFIAGTNTGELFF
TRBV7-6,TRBD1,TRBJ2-7,NA,TGTGCCAGCAGTTCCGACAGGGGGAACGAGCAGTACTTC,CASSSDRGNEQYF
TRBV6-1,TRBD2,TRBJ2-7,NA,TGTGCCAGCAGCCGGGACTACACGGGGGAGCAGTACTTC,CASSRDYTGEQYF
TRBV27,NA,TRBJ2-3,NA,TGTGCCAGCAGTTTCGAGAGGGCGAGTGGAGATACGCAGTATTTT,CASSFERASGDTQYF
TRBV5-1,TRBD1,TRBJ1-1,NA,TGCGCCAGCAGCTCGGGACAGGGGGCGGCCACTGAAGCTTTCTTT,CASSSGQGAATEAFF
TRBV29-1,TRBD1,TRBJ1-2,NA,TGCAGCGTTGAGGTTCCAGGGGGCGCGTATAGCTACACCTTC,CSVEVPGGAYSYTF